This T cell receptor beta chain derives from a study of cytomegalovirus exposure and HLA in healthy donors. A word on this clone: Its target is not known.

Clones were sequenced by immunoSEQ multiplex PCR, and TCRdb holds only the in-frame ones, with some missing. The repertoire holds tens of thousands of clones, just over 90% seen once, with approximately 2.2% in the top ten. Germline V gene sequence: CDR1 KGHSH, CDR2 LQKENI. The CDR3 runs 14 residues. Trimming removed 2 bases from V and 4 bases from J, with 11 bases in between. General study results and limits: According to a later analysis, TCR clusters from the first cohort tended to co-occur in the roughly 110 validation repertoires.

The clonotype was recovered from a man between 25 and 39 years old in good health and CMV-seronegative. The sample was PBMCs. The chain is built from TRBV18 and TRBJ1-1, with D perhaps TRBD1 (6 bases). This CDR3 is CASSPGGFTTEAFF. CDR3 DNA: TGTGCCAGCTCACCAGGGGGCTTTACCACTGAAGCTTTCTTT.